The 10 T cell receptor beta chains below all came from one sample that was sequenced in a study of T-cell memory formation after mild COVID-19. TCRdb recomputed calls from the 5' RACE reads with MiXCR, one row per CDR3 protein. Of 400,000 or so distinct CDR3 sequences in the sample, more than 20% are singletons; the top ten hold under 15%. Sequenced input: PBMCs or a T cell subset sorted from them (not recorded which). These TCRs come from an adult woman who had mild COVID-19 (a few samples of this study predate the infection). Cell type and time point are not known.

This chain connects TRBV12-3 or TRBV12-4 to TRBJ1-1, with a weak D call TRBD1 (5 bases). CDR3 size: 14 residues. Deletions cut 7 bases from V and 3 bases from J, with 15 bases between. CDR3 sequence: CASNFGGTDTEAFF. CDR3 nucleotides: TGTGCCAGCAACTTCGGGGGGACGGACACTGAAGCTTTCTTT.

This clonotype came up a few times. The V and J genes are TRBV12-3 or TRBV12-4 and TRBJ1-5; D remains unclear. The CDR3 runs to 13 residues. Trimming took 7 bases from V and 9 from J, leaving 16 bases between them. The CDR3 spells CASTSVRTGPQHF. The CDR3 DNA sequence: TGTGCCAGCACCTCGGTCAGGACGGGGCCCCAGCATTTT.

The V and J genes are TRBV18 and TRBJ1-1; D unclear. The germline gives CDR1 KGHSH, CDR2 LQKENI. The CDR3 totals 16 residues. V lost 3 bases, J lost 0 bases, and 14 bases lay in between. CDR3 DNA sequence: TGTGCCAGCTCACCTCCCGGGAACTCGGTGAACACTGAAGCTTTCTTT. This sequence encodes CASSPPGNSVNTEAFF.

The chain joins TRBV6-2 or TRBV6-3 to TRBJ2-7; TRBD2 matches at 8 bases. Germline trimming cut 8 bases from V and 2 bases from J; bases unmatched to any gene: 8. Germline values: CDR1 MNHEY, CDR2 SVGEGT. CDR3 length: 14 amino acids. The CDR3 here is CASLKSGRTYEQYF. The DNA for the CDR3 is TGTGCCAGCCTAAAGAGCGGGAGAACCTACGAGCAGTACTTC.

This chain uses TRBV5-1 with TRBJ2-1, with no clear D. Trimming took 4 bases from V and 6 from J, leaving 14 bases between them. From germline, CDR1 is SGHRS and CDR2 YFSETQ. This CDR3 comprises 14 residues. The CDR3 here is CASSAHYPGNEQFF. The CDR3 coding sequence is TGCGCCAGCAGCGCCCACTACCCAGGCAATGAGCAGTTCTTC.

The chain recombines TRBV20-1 with TRBJ2-1; TRBD2 aligns across 14 bases. This CDR3 contains 14 residues. From germline, CDR1 is DFQATT and CDR2 SNEGSKA (reference sequence). With V trimmed by 3 bases and J by 7 bases, 2 bases remained unmatched. In nucleotides, the CDR3 is TGCAGTGCTAGTCGGACTAGCGGGGGGAATGAGCAGTTCTTC. The encoded protein is CSASRTSGGNEQFF.

This clonotype showed up just a few times. The chain recombines TRBV7-2 with TRBJ1-1; no definite D call. Looked up from germline, CDR1 is SGHTA and CDR2 is FQGNSA. The CDR3 has 13 residues. V lost 6 bases and J lost 3, with 11 bases in between. CDR3 nucleotide sequence: TGTGCCAGCAGTCGCGACACAGACACTGAAGCTTTCTTT. Translation: CASSRDTDTEAFF.

This clonotype was seen more than once but under ten times. V gene TRBV11-2 combines with J gene TRBJ2-3; 15 bases agree with TRBD2. The V segment lost 5 bases and the J segment 3 bases; nucleotides outside the gene matches: 3. The CDR3 has 16 amino acids. Germline CDR1 and CDR2: SGHAT and FQNNGV. The CDR3 loop reads CASSGLAGGFTDTQYF. Here the CDR3 DNA reads TGTGCCAGCAGCGGACTAGCGGGGGGGTTTACAGATACGCAGTATTTT.

The CDR3 region is CSVEAPSTEAFF. CDR3 nucleotide sequence: TGCAGCGTTGAAGCACCTAGCACTGAAGCTTTCTTT. The chain couples TRBV29-1 to TRBJ1-1, with D unclear. CDR1 is SQVTM and CDR2 is ANQGSEA in the germline V gene. V gave up 1 base and J gave up 4 bases, with 7 bases separating them. This CDR3 has 12 amino acids. Full variable domain (rest looked up from reference TRBV29-1 and TRBJ1-1): SAVISQKPSRDICQRGTSLTIQCQVDSQVTMMFWYRQQPGQSLTLIATANQGSEATYESGFVIDKFPISRPNLTFSTLTVSNMSPEDSSIYLCSVEAPSTEAFFGQGTRLTVV.

The chain employs TRBV6-1 and TRBJ2-5, with D tentatively TRBD2 (5 bases). This CDR3 is built from 14 residues. V gave up 2 bases and J gave up 4 bases, with 11 bases separating them. The germline V gene has CDR1 MNHNS and CDR2 SASEGT. CDR3 sequence (DNA): TGTGCCAGCAGTGAACCTACTAGAATAGAGACCCAGTACTTC. This encodes CASSEPTRIETQYF.